The 21 T cell receptor beta chains given below trace back to one sample, sequenced in a study of breast tumors, draining lymph nodes, adjacent tissues. TCRdb ran MiXCR on the multiplex PCR reads and lists one entry per CDR3 protein. The repertoire consists of more than 50,000 distinct CDR3 sequences, with less than 50% occurring once and the leading ten covering approximately 9.1%. Sequencing used breast tumor tissue. The origin of the receptors is a female donor with breast cancer. Some clones in this sample may be carry-over from other donors' samples.

Of note for this clonotype: A much larger clone differs from this one at a single base, so this may be a read error. No conserved phenylalanine or tryptophan is present at the end of the CDR3, so a read error is the likely explanation. It is unclear where the CDR3 begins or ends on the DNA, so no DNA is shown, and the CDR3 is as TCRdb lists it. The CDR3: CASSQGDTYEQYS. The chain carries TRBV3-2 and TRBJ2-7; the tabulated D call, TRBD1, remains unverified against the DNA. TRBV3-2 is given as a pseudogene. Including both end residues, the CDR3 is 13 amino acids long.

The rearrangement uses TRBV6-6 and TRBJ1-4, with D perhaps matching TRBD1 (5 bases). Deletions cut 9 bases from V and 5 bases from J, with 22 bases between. The CDR3 has 16 residues. Germline loops: CDR1 MNHNY, CDR2 SVGAGI (reference sequence). In nucleotides, the CDR3 is TGTGCCAGTAAAAGGGGTGATTATGGGGCGAATGAAAAACTGTTTTTT. Translation gives CASKRGDYGANEKLFF.

There are many counts of this clonotype. This chain connects TRBV3-1 to TRBJ1-6; D is ambiguous. V gave up 1 base and J gave up 7 bases, with 11 bases separating them. Germline V lookup: CDR1 LGHDT, CDR2 YNNKEL (reference sequence). The CDR3 length is 15 residues. DNA of the CDR3: TGTGCCAGCAGCCAAGGCCAGAGTGGCAATTCACCCCTCCACTTT. Protein sequence: CASSQGQSGNSPLHF.

In this sample, this clonotype turned up many times. V and J are TRBV4-2 and TRBJ2-7, with 8 bases aligning to TRBD2. The CDR3 has 16 amino acids. V lost 0 bases to trimming and J lost 1 base; unmatched junction nucleotides: 5. In germline, CDR1 is LGHNA, CDR2 YNFKEQ. For the CDR3, the DNA is TGTGCCAGCAGCCAAGATCCCAGCGGGGGATCCTACGAGCAGTACTTC. It codes for CASSQDPSGGSYEQYF.

Many counts were recorded for this clonotype. V and J are TRBV6-5 and TRBJ1-2; no definite D call. V lost 0 bases and J 6 bases, leaving 8 bases between the germline ends. The CDR3 consists of 13 residues. Germline V CDR1 and CDR2: MNHEY, SVGAGI. The CDR3 reads CASSYSTVNGYTF. In DNA form, the CDR3 reads TGTGCCAGCAGTTACTCGACTGTAAATGGCTACACCTTC.

This clonotype was recorded many times. This may stem from a read error, because a much larger clone lies one nucleotide away. The V gene is TRBV13, the J gene TRBJ2-7, with no clear D. V was cut by 5 bases and J by 4 bases, with 18 bases left in between. The germline gives CDR1 PRHDT, CDR2 FYEKMQ (reference sequence). The CDR3 has 15 amino acids. The CDR3 nucleotides read TGTGCCAGCAGCGCACGTCCGGGCGAGAGGTACGAGCAGTACTTC. It specifies CASSARPGERYEQYF.

V is TRBV7-9 and J is TRBJ1-3; no definite D call. V lost 5 bases and J lost 0, with 26 bases in between. Germline V lookup: CDR1 SEHNR, CDR2 FQNEAQ (reference sequence). This CDR3 contains 20 residues. DNA of the CDR3: TGTGCCAGCAGCCCCGACCCTGAGTCCGACGAGCAGTACTCTGGAAACACCATATATTTT. Its translation: CASSPDPESDEQYSGNTIYF.

Regarding this clonotype: The CDR3 end shows no conserved phenylalanine or tryptophan, and so a read error is likely. CDR3 in amino acids: CASSHVGGRAFETQYI. CDR3 bases: TGTGCCAGCAGTCACGTCGGTGGGAGGGCCTTCGAGACCCAGTACATC. The chain joins TRBV6-6 to TRBJ2-5; 7 nucleotides agree with TRBD2. J gave up 5 bases and V 5 bases, and 14 bases lay outside the gene matches. CDR3 length equals 16 residues. The germline V gene has CDR1 MNHNY and CDR2 SVGAGI (reference sequence).

This clonotype has ten or more counts. The gene calls are TRBV4-2 and TRBJ1-2, with 10 bases that match TRBD1. The CDR3 has 17 amino acids. Germline-derived CDR1 and CDR2 are LGHNA and YNFKEQ. V was pared by 0 bases and J by 1 base, with 5 bases of the junction left unmatched. CDR3 nucleotide sequence: TGTGCCAGCAGCCAAGACGGGGACAGGGGCCATAACTATGGCTACACCTTC. Translation: CASSQDGDRGHNYGYTF.

This clonotype was observed many times. The chain uses TRBV20-1 and TRBJ2-1, with D tentatively TRBD2 (5 bases). CDR3 size: 16 residues. The germline V gene has CDR1 DFQATT and CDR2 SNEGSKA (reference sequence). The ends were cut back, 1 base at V and 0 bases at J, with 13 bases in the middle. In DNA, the CDR3 is TGCAGTGCTAGAGGCCCACTGGGGAGCTCCTACAATGAGCAGTTCTTC. It yields the protein CSARGPLGSSYNEQFF.

This chain uses TRBV14 with TRBJ2-3; TRBD2 aligns across 7 bases. The V and J ends lost 8 bases and 11 bases, in that order; junction bases with no gene match: 16. CDR1 and CDR2 (germline): SGHDN, FVKESK. The CDR3 has 14 amino acids. The CDR3 here is CASSFIAGVNEQYF. Written as DNA, the CDR3 is TGTGCCAGCTCCTTTATTGCGGGAGTCAATGAGCAGTATTTT.

Of note for this clonotype: This likely comes from a read error, as the CDR3 has no conserved phenylalanine or tryptophan at its end. The DNA is left out, because the CDR3 cannot be placed on it with certainty; the CDR3 is given as TCRdb lists it. The genes are TRBV5-5 and TRBJ2-7; TRBD2, as called in the table, went unchecked against the DNA. The CDR3 extends over 14 residues, inclusive of both ends. Looked up from germline, CDR1 is SGHKS and CDR2 is YYEKEE (reference sequence). CDR3 sequence: CASSFSGLAAFLNL.

For this clonotype: The CDR3 end shows no conserved phenylalanine or tryptophan, and so a read error is likely. It is unclear where the CDR3 begins or ends on the DNA, so no DNA is shown, and the CDR3 is as TCRdb lists it. The chain recombines TRBV1 with TRBJ1-6; the D call of TRBD1 is as the table states it, not checked on the DNA. TRBV1 is shown as a pseudogene. With termini counted, the CDR3 has 20 amino acids. The CDR3 reads CTAPHPTTGTGMNRESPLHL.

On this clonotype itself: The junction does not match germline at one end; this may be a read error. This CDR3 is CAGSLVLGSMNNEQFF. The CDR3 coding sequence is TGCGCCGGCAGCTTGGTTTTGGGGTCGATGAACAATGAGCAGTTCTTC. The chain uses TRBV5-1 and TRBJ2-1; D is uncertain. From germline, CDR1 is SGHRS and CDR2 YFSETQ. This CDR3 has 16 residues.

In the case of this clonotype: A read error may account for a junction end that differs from germline. The V and J genes are TRBV7-8 and TRBJ2-7, with TRBD1 matching over 7 bases. Germline values: CDR1 SGHVS, CDR2 FQNEAQ. The CDR3 sequence is 15 residues long. The CDR3, as DNA: TGTGCCAGTAGCGTAGAGGGGGCTACCCGCTACGGGCAGTACTTC. Encoded protein: CASSVEGATRYGQYF.

The sample holds a few counts of this clonotype. This chain links TRBV7-9 with TRBJ2-3, with 9 bases identical to TRBD2. Germline V gene sequence: CDR1 SEHNR, CDR2 FQNEAQ (reference sequence). The V gene end was trimmed by 5 bases and the J gene end by 5 bases; junction bases not matched to a gene: 11. The CDR3 contains 16 residues. CDR3 sequence (DNA): TGTGCCAGCAGCCCCCGGGGGCTAGCGGGAAGAGATACGCAGTATTTT. It encodes CASSPRGLAGRDTQYF.

The sample holds many counts of this clonotype. The chain joins TRBV4-2 to TRBJ1-2; the match to TRBD1 covers 7 bases. Trimming at V came to 0 bases and at J to 4 bases, leaving 8 bases not matched to a gene. Germline CDR1 and CDR2: LGHNA and YNFKEQ. This CDR3 contains 16 residues. Here the CDR3 DNA reads TGTGCCAGCAGCCAAGAGGGTAGGGGGCGGTTCTATGGCTACACCTTC. It specifies CASSQEGRGRFYGYTF.

This clonotype came up many times. This may arise from a read error, as a much more abundant clone is one base away. The rearrangement links TRBV7-6 to TRBJ2-5; TRBD2 might be the D (5 bases). This CDR3 contains 15 residues. Germline V gene sequence: CDR1 SGHVS, CDR2 FNYEAQ. CDR3 DNA sequence: TGTGCCAGCAGCTTAGCAACGGGAACTCAAGAGACCCAGCACTTC. Translating it yields CASSLATGTQETQHF.

This clonotype came up a few times. The chain couples TRBV5-6 to TRBJ2-7; D remains unclear. Germline V gene sequence: CDR1 SGHDT, CDR2 YYEEEE. This CDR3 is 16 amino acids long. Trimming pared 1 base from V and 3 bases from J, leaving 17 bases between. The CDR3 DNA reads as TGTGCCAGCAGCTTGATGCAGGCTGCCTCAGTCTACGAGCAGTACTTC. It is translated as CASSLMQAASVYEQYF.

This clonotype occurred many times. The V gene is TRBV18, the J gene TRBJ1-6, with D hard to call. Germline V CDR1 and CDR2: KGHSH, LQKENI. V was trimmed by 4 bases and J by 5 bases, leaving 9 bases between them. The CDR3 spans 14 residues. This CDR3 reads CASSLGPHNSPLHF. The DNA for the CDR3 is TGTGCCAGCTCACTTGGACCTCATAATTCACCCCTCCACTTT.

The chain carries TRBV19 and TRBJ1-5, with a tentative D call TRBD1 (5 bases). CDR1 LNHDA and CDR2 SQIVND come from the germline V gene (reference sequence). This CDR3 region has 13 residues. V lost 5 bases and J lost 6, with 11 bases in between. The CDR3 reads CASSRGVCQPQHF. DNA of the CDR3: TGTGCCAGTAGTCGAGGGGTGTGTCAGCCCCAGCATTTT. The full variable domain, with the rest looked up from reference TRBV19 and TRBJ1-5, is DGGITQSPKYLFRKEGQNVTLSCEQNLNHDAMYWYRQDPGQGLRLIYYSQIVNDFQKGDIAEGYSVSREKKESFPLTVTSAQKNPTAFYLCASSRGVCQPQHFGDGTRLSIL.